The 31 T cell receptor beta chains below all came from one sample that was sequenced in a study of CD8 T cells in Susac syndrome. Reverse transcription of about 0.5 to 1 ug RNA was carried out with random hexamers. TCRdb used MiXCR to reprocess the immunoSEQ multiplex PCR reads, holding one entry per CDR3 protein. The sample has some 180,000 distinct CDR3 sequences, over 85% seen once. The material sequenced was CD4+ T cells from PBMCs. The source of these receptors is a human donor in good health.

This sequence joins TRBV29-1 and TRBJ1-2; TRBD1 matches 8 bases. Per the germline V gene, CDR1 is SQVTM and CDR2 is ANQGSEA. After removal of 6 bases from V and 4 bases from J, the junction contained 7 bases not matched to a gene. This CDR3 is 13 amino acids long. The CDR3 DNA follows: TGCAGCGTGGCTGACAGGGGAATCTATGGCTACACCTTC. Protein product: CSVADRGIYGYTF.

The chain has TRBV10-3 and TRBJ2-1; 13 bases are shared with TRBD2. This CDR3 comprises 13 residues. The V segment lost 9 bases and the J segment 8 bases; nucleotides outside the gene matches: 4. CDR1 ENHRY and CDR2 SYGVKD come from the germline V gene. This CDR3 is CAIRTSGGHEQFF. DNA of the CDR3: TGTGCCATTAGGACTAGCGGGGGTCATGAGCAGTTCTTC.

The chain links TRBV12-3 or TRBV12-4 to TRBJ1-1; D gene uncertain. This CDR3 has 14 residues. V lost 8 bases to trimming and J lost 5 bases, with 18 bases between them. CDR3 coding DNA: TGTGCCAGCCATCAATCCCTTGGGAAGACTGAAGCTTTCTTT. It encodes CASHQSLGKTEAFF.

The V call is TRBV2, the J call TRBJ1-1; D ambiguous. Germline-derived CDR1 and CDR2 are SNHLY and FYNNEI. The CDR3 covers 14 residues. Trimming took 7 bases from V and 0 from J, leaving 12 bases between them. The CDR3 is CASILRRMNTEAFF. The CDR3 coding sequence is TGTGCCAGCATCTTGAGGAGAATGAACACTGAAGCTTTCTTT.

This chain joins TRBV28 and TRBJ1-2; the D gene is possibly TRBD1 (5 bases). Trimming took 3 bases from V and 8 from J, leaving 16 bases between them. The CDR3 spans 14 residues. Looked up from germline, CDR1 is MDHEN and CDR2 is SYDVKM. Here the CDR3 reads CASSLPGQRGGYTF. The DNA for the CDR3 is TGTGCCAGCAGTTTGCCAGGGCAGAGAGGAGGCTACACCTTC.

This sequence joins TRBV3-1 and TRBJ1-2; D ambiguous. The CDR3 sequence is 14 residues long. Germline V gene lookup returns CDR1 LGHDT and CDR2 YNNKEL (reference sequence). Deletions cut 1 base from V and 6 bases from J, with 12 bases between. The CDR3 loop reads CASSQVRGTHGYTF. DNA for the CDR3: TGTGCCAGCAGCCAAGTCAGAGGCACCCATGGCTACACCTTC.

CDR3 sequence reads: CATSRGAVNEKLFF. The DNA of the CDR3 is TGTGCCACCAGCAGAGGGGCAGTGAATGAAAAACTGTTTTTT. V usage is TRBV15 and J usage is TRBJ1-4; D is ambiguous. Germline V gene data show CDR1 as LNHNV and CDR2 as YYDKDF (reference sequence). This CDR3 comprises 14 residues. Trimming shortened V by 1 base and J by 5 bases, and 8 bases separated the two germline ends.

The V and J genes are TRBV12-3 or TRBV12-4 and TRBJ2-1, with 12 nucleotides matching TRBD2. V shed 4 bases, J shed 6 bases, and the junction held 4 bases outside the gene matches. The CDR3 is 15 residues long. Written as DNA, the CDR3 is TGTGCCAGCAGTTCAGGACTAGCGGGGAGCAATGAGCAGTTCTTC. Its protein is CASSSGLAGSNEQFF.

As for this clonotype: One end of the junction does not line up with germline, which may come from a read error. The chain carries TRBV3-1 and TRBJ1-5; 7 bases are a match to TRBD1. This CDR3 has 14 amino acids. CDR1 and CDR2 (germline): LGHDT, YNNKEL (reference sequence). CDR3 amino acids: CASSPRGLNRPQHF. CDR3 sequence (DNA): TGTGCCAGCAGCCCGAGGGGGCTTAATCGGCCCCAGCATTTT.

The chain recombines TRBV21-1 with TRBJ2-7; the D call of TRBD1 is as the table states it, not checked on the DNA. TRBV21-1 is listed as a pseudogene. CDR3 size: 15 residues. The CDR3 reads CASFPGRGKGYEQYV. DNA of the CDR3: TGTGCCAGCTTCCCGGGACGCGGAAAAGGGTACGAGCAGTACGTC.

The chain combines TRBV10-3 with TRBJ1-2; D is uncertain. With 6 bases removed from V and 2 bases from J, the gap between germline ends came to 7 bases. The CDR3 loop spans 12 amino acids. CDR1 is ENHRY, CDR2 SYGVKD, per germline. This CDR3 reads CAIRDGNYGYTF. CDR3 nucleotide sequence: TGTGCCATCAGGGACGGAAACTATGGCTACACCTTC.

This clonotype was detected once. The CDR3 region has the DNA TGTGCCAGCAGCCCGATCGGGGGGCGCGGAACCAATTCACCCCTCCACTTT. Translating gives CASSPIGGRGTNSPLHF. The rearrangement uses TRBV3-1 and TRBJ1-6; possible D gene TRBD1, 6 bases. Trimming left V 4 bases short and J 7 bases short, with 20 bases between. Germline CDR1 and CDR2: LGHDT and YNNKEL (reference sequence). The length of the CDR3 is 17 residues.

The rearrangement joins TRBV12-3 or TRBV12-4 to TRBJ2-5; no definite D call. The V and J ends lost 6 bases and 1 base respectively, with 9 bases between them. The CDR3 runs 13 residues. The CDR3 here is CASRRSTQETQYF. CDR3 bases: TGTGCCAGCAGACGCTCGACCCAAGAGACCCAGTACTTC.

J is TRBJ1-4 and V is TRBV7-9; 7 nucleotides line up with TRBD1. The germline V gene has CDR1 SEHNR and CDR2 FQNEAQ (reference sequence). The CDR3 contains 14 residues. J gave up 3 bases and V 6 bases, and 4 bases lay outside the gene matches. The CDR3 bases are TGTGCCAGCAGACAGACAGGGTCTAATGAAAAACTGTTTTTT. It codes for CASRQTGSNEKLFF.

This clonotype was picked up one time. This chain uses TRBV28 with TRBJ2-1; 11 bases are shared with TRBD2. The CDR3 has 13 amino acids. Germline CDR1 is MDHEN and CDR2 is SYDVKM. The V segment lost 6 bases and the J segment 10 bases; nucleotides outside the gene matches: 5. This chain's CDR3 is CASSAASGGEQFF. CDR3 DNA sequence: TGTGCCAGCAGCGCCGCTAGCGGGGGGGAGCAGTTCTTC.

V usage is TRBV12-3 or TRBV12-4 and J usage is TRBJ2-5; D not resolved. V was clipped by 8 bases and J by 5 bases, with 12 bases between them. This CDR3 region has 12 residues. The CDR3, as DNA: TGTGCCAGCGGACGGGTTCGGGAGACCCAGTACTTC. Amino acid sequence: CASGRVRETQYF.

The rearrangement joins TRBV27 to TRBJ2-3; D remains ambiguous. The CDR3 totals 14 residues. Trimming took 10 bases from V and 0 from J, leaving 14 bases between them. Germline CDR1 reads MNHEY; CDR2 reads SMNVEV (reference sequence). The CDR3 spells CATRKWFSTDTQYF. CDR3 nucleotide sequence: TGTGCCACCCGGAAGTGGTTTAGCACAGATACGCAGTATTTT.

The CDR3, as DNA: TGCAGCGCTGCCCGGTCAGGGAACTATGGCTACACCTTC. Translated, it gives CSAARSGNYGYTF. This chain links TRBV29-1 with TRBJ1-2; tentative D call: TRBD1 (5 bases). CDR1 and CDR2 from the germline V gene are SQVTM and ANQGSEA. The CDR3 spans 13 residues. V was cut by 7 bases and J by 2 bases, with 14 bases left in between.

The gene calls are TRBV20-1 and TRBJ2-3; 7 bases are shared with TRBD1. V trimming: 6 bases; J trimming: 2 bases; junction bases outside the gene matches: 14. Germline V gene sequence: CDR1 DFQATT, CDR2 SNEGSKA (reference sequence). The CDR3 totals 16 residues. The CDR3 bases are TGCAGTGCGATCCGCATGTCAGGGGGTCACACAGATACGCAGTATTTT. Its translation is CSAIRMSGGHTDTQYF.

This CDR3 reads CASSQTVYGYTF. The CDR3 nucleotides read TGTGCCAGCAGCCAGACAGTCTATGGCTACACCTTC. This chain joins TRBV3-1 and TRBJ1-2, with D perhaps TRBD1 (5 bases). V lost 3 bases, J lost 4 bases, and 6 bases lay in between. This CDR3 spans 12 amino acids. Germline V gene lookup returns CDR1 LGHDT and CDR2 YNNKEL (reference sequence).

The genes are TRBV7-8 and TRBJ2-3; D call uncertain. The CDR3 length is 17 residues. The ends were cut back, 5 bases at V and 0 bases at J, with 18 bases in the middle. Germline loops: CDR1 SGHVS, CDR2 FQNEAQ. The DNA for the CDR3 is TGTGCCAGCAGCCCATTTAGTTCTCTTGCTAGCACAGATACGCAGTATTTT. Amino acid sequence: CASSPFSSLASTDTQYF. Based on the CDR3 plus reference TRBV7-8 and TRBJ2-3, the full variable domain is GAGVSQSPRYKVAKRGQDVALRCDPISGHVSLFWYQQALGQGPEFLTYFQNEAQLDKSGLPSDRFFAERPEGSVSTLKIQRTQQEDSAVYLCASSPFSSLASTDTQYFGPGTRLTVL.

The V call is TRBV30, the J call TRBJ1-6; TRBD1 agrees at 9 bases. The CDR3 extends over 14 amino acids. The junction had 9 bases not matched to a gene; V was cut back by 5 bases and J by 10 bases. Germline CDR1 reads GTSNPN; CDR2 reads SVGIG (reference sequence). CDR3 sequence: CAWGSGTGNSPLHF. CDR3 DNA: TGTGCCTGGGGATCTGGGACAGGGAACTCACCCCTCCACTTT.

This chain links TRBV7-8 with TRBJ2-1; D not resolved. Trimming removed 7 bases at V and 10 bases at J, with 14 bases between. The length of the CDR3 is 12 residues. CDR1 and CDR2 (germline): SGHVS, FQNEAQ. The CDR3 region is CASKMQLDEQFF. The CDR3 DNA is TGTGCCAGCAAGATGCAGCTTGACGAGCAGTTCTTC.

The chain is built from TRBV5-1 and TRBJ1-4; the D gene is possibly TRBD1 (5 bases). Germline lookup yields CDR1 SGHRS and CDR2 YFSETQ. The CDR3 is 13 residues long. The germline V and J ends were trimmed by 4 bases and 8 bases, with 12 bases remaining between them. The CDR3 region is CASSPTGDEKLFF. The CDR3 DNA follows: TGCGCCAGCAGCCCCACGGGGGACGAAAAACTGTTTTTT.

CDR3 sequence (DNA): TGTGCCAGCAGTTTGACAGGGGGCCATAACTACGAGCAGTACTTC. It specifies CASSLTGGHNYEQYF. V and J are TRBV28 and TRBJ2-7; 10 bases are shared with TRBD1. The V and J ends lost 3 bases and 3 bases, in that order; junction bases with no gene match: 5. CDR1 and CDR2 from the germline V gene are MDHEN and SYDVKM. This CDR3 has 15 amino acids.

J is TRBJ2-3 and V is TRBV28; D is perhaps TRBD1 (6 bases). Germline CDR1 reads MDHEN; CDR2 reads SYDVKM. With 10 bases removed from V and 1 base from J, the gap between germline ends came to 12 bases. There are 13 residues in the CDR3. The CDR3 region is CAIQGEGTDTQYF. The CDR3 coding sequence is TGTGCCATACAGGGTGAGGGCACAGATACGCAGTATTTT.

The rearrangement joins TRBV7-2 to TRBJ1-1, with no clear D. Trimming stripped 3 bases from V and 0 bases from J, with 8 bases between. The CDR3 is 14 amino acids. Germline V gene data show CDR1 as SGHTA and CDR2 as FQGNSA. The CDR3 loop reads CASSFHVMNTEAFF. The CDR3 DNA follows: TGTGCCAGCAGCTTTCATGTCATGAACACTGAAGCTTTCTTT. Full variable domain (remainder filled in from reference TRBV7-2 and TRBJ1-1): GAGVSQSPSNKVTEKGKDVELRCDPISGHTALYWYRQSLGQGLEFLIYFQGNSAPDKSGLPSDRFSAERTGGSVSTLTIQRTQQEDSAVYLCASSFHVMNTEAFFGQGTRLTVV.

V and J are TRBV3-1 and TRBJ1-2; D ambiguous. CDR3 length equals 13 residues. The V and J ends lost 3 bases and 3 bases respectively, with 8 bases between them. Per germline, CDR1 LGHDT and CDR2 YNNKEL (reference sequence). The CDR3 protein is CASSQPGDYGYTF. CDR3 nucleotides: TGTGCCAGCAGCCAGCCCGGGGACTATGGCTACACCTTC.

The CDR3 sequence is CASSPPVVRDEQFF. The CDR3 DNA reads TGTGCCAGCTCACCACCTGTAGTTAGGGATGAGCAGTTCTTC. V usage is TRBV18 and J usage is TRBJ2-1; no clear D gene. Germline lookup yields CDR1 KGHSH and CDR2 LQKENI. Trimming took off 0 bases at V and 8 bases at J, with 11 bases between the two ends. This CDR3 has 14 residues.

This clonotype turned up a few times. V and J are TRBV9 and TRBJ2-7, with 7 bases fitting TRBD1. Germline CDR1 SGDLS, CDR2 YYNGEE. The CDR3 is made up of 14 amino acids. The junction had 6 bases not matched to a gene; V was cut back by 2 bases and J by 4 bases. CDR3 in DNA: TGTGCCAGCAGCGTGAGGGACAGCTTTTACGAGCAGTACTTC. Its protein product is CASSVRDSFYEQYF.

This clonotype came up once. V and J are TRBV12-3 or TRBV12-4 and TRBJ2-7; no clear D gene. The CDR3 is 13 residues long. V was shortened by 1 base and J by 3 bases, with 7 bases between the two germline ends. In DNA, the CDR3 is TGTGCCAGCAGTTTAGAAGGGCACTACGAGCAGTACGTC. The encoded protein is CASSLEGHYEQYV.